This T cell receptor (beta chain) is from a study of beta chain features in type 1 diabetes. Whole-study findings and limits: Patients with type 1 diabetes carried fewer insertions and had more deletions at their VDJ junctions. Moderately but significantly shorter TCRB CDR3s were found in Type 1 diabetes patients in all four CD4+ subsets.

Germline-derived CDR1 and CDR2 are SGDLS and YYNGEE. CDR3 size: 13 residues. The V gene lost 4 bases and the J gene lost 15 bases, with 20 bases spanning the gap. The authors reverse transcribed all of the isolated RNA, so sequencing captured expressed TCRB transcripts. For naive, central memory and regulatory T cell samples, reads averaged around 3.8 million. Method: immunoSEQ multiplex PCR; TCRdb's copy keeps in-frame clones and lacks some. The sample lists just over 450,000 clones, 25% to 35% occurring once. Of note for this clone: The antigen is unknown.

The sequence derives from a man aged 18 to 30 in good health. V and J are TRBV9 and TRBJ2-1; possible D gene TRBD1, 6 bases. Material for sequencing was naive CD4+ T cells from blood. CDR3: CASSSSPGTRLFF. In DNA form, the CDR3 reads TGTGCCAGCAGCTCCTCCCCCGGGACAAGGCTGTTCTTC.